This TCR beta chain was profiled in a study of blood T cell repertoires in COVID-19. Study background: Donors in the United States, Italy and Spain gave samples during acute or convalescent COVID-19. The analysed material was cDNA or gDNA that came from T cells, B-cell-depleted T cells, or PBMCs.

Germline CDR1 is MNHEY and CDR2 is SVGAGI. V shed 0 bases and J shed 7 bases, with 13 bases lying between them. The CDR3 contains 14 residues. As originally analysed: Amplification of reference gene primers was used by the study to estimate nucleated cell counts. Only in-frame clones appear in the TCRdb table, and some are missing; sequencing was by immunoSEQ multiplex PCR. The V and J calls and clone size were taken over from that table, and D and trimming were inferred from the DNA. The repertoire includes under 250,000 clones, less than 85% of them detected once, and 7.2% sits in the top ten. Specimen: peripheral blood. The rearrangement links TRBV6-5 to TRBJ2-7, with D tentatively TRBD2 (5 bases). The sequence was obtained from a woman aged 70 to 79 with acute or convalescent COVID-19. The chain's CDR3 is CASSYSFGIGEQYF. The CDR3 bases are TGTGCCAGCAGTTACTCCTTCGGGATCGGAGAGCAGTACTTC.